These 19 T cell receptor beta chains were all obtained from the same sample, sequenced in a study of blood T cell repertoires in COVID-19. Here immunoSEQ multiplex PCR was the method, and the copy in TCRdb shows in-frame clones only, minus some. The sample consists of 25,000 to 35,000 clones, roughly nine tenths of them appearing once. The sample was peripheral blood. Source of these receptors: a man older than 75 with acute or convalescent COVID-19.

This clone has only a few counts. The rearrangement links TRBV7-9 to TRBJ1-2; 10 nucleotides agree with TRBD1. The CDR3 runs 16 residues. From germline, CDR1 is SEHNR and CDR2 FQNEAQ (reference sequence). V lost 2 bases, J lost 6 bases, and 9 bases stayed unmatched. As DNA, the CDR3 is TGTGCCAGCAGCTTACACTCCGGGACAGGGGTGAATGGCTACACCTTC. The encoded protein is CASSLHSGTGVNGYTF. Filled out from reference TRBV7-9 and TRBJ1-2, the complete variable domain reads DTGVSQNPRHKITKRGQNVTFRCDPISEHNRLYWYRQTLGQGPEFLTYFQNEAQLEKSRLLSDRFSAERPKGSFSTLEIQRTEQGDSAMYLCASSLHSGTGVNGYTFGSGTRLTVV.

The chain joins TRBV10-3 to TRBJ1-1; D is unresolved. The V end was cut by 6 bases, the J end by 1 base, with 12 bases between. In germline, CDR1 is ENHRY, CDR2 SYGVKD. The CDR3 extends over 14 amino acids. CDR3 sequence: CAIRDLAGNTEAFF. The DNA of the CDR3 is TGTGCCATCAGAGACCTCGCGGGGAACACTGAAGCTTTCTTT.

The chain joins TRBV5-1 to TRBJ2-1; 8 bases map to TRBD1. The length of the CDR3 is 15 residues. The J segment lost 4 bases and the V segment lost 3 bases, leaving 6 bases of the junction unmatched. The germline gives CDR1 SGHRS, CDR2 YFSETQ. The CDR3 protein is CASSWGTGGYNEQFF. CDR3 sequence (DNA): TGCGCCAGCAGCTGGGGGACAGGCGGATACAATGAGCAGTTCTTC.

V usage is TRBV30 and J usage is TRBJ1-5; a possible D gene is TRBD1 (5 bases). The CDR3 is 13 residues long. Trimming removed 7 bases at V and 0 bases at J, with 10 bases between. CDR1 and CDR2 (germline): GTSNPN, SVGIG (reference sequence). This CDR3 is CAFNRISNQPQHF. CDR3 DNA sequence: TGTGCCTTCAACAGGATTAGCAATCAGCCCCAGCATTTT.

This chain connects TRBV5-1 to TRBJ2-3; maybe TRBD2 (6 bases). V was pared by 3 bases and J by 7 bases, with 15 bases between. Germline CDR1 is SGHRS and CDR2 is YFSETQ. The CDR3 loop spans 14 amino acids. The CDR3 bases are TGCGCCAGCAGCTCCACGGGGGAGCCTAATACGCAGTATTTT. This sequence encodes CASSSTGEPNTQYF.

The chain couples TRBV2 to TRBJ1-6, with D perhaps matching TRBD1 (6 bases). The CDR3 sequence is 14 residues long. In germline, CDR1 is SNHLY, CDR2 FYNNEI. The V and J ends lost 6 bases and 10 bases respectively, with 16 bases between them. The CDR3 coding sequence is TGTGCCAGCAGAGTCGATCACAGGGACTCACCCCTCCACTTT. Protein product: CASRVDHRDSPLHF.

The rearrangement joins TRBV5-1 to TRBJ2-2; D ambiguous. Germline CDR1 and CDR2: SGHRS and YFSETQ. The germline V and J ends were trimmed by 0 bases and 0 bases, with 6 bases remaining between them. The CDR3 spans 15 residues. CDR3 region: CASSLDNANTGELFF. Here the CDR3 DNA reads TGCGCCAGCAGCTTGGACAACGCGAACACCGGGGAGCTGTTTTTT.

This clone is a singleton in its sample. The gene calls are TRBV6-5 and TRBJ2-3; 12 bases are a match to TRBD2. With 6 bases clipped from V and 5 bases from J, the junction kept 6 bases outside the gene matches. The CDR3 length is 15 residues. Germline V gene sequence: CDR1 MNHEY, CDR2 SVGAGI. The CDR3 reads CASRSLAGGQDTQYF. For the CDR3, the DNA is TGTGCCAGCAGGTCCCTAGCGGGGGGGCAAGATACGCAGTATTTT.

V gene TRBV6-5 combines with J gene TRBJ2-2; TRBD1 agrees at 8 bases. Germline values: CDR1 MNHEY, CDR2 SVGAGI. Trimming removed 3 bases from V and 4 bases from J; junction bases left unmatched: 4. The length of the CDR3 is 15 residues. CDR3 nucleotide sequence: TGTGCCAGCAGTTATACAGGGGGAGGCACCGGGGAGCTGTTTTTT. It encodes CASSYTGGGTGELFF.

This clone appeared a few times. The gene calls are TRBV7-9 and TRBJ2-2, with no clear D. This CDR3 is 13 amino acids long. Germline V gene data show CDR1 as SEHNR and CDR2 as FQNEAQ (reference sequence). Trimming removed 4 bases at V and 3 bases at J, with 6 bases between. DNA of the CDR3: TGTGCCAGCAGCTGGGCTTACACCGGGGAGCTGTTTTTT. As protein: CASSWAYTGELFF.

The CDR3 loop reads CASSDTSRDRGEQFF. The CDR3, as DNA: TGTGCCAGCAGTGACACGTCCCGGGACAGGGGTGAGCAGTTCTTC. This chain uses TRBV6-4 with TRBJ2-1, with 10 bases that match TRBD1. The CDR3 is made up of 15 amino acids. Germline-derived CDR1 and CDR2 are MRHNA and SNTAGT. After removal of 2 bases from V and 9 bases from J, the junction contained 7 bases not matched to a gene.

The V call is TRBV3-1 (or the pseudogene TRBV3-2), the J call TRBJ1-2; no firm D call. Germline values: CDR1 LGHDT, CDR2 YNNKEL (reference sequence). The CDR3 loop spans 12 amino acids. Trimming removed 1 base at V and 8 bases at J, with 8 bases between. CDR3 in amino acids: CASSQGERGYTF. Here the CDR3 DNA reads TGTGCCAGCAGCCAAGGAGAGAGGGGCTACACCTTC.

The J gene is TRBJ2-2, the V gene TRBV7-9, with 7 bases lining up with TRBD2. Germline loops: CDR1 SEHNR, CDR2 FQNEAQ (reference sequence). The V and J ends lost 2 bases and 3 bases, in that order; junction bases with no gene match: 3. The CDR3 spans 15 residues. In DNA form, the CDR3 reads TGTGCCAGCAGCTTAACTAGCGCCGACACCGGGGAGCTGTTTTTT. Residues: CASSLTSADTGELFF. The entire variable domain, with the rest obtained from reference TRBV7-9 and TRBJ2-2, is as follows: DTGVSQNPRHKITKRGQNVTFRCDPISEHNRLYWYRQTLGQGPEFLTYFQNEAQLEKSRLLSDRFSAERPKGSFSTLEIQRTEQGDSAMYLCASSLTSADTGELFFGEGSRLTVL.

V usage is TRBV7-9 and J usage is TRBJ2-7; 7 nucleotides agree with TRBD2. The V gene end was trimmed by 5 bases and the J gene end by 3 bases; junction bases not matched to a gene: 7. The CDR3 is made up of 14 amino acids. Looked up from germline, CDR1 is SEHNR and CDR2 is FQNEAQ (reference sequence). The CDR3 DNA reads TGTGCCAGCAGCCCGAAACGGGAGGACTACGAGCAGTACTTC. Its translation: CASSPKREDYEQYF.

DNA for the CDR3: TGTGCCAGCAGTCGACAGGGAATCACTGAAGCTTTCTTT. It specifies CASSRQGITEAFF. The chain uses TRBV12-3 or TRBV12-4 and TRBJ1-1, with TRBD1 matching 7 bases. Unmatched junction bases numbered 4, after V lost 5 bases and J lost 4 bases. This CDR3 has 13 amino acids.

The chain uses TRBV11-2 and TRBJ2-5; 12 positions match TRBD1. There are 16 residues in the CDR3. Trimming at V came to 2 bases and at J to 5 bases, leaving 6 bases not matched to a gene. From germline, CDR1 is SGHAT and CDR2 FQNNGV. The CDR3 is CASSLLGQGAFETQYF. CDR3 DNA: TGTGCCAGCAGCTTATTGGGACAGGGGGCGTTCGAGACCCAGTACTTC.

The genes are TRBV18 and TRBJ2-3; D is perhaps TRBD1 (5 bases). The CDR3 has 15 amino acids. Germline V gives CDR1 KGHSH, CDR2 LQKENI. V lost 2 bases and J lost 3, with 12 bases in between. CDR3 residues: CASSPVRVVTDTQYF. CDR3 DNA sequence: TGTGCCAGCTCACCAGTCAGGGTAGTGACAGATACGCAGTATTTT.

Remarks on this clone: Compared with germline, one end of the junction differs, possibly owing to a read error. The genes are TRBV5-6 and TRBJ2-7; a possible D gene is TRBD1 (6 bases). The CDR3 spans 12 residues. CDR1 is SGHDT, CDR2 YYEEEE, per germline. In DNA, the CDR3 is TGTGCCAGCAGTAGATACTGGACAGCCCAGGACTTC. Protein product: CASSRYWTAQDF. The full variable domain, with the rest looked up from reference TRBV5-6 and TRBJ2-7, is DAGVTQSPTHLIKTRGQQVTLRCSPKSGHDTVSWYQQALGQGPQFIFQYYEEEERQRGNFPDRFSGHQFPNYSSELNVNALLLGDSALYLCASSRYWTAQDFGPGTRLTVT.

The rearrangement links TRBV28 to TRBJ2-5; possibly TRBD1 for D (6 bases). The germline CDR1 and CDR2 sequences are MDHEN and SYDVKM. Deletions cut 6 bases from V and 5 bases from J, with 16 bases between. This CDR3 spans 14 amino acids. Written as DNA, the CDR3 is TGTGCCAGCAGCAAATCGGACAGTCGGGAGACCCAGTACTTC. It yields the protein CASSKSDSRETQYF.